The clone carrying this T cell receptor beta chain was seen many times. The data derive from a study of early T cells in non-severe SARS-CoV-2 infection. Across the study: Whole-blood bulk RNA, unsorted, was sequenced, and chains were unpaired.

TCRdb re-called the 5' RACE reads through MiXCR, storing one row per CDR3 protein. The table records more than 55,000 distinct CDR3 sequences, approximately 12% of them present only once. The ends lost 10 bases at V and 2 bases at J; junction bases unmatched: 9. Per germline, CDR1 ENHRY and CDR2 SYGVKD. CDR3 length equals 15 residues. The sequenced material came from whole blood. The sequence derives from an adult who was a healthcare worker with PCR-confirmed SARS-CoV-2 infection or an uninfected control (not recorded which). This rearrangement joins TRBV10-3 to TRBJ2-1; 9 nucleotides match TRBD2. The CDR3 loop is CATRPGLAPYNEQFF. The CDR3 DNA sequence: TGTGCCACCCGACCGGGACTAGCCCCCTACAATGAGCAGTTCTTC.